Below, 14 T cell receptor beta chains from the same sample are listed, as sequenced in a study of shared clonotypes between healthy human individuals. Naive CD8 cells, CD45RO-negative and positively selected for CCR7, excluded terminally differentiated effector memory CD45RA+ cells. Using immunoSEQ multiplex PCR, the repertoire was profiled, and TCRdb retains in-frame clones only, with some absent. The sample comprises hundreds of thousands of clones, approximately 92% of which are singletons, and 20% to 30% rests with the top ten. The sample taken for sequencing was naive CD8+ T cells sorted from blood. These receptors all stem from a man aged 25-40 years in good health.

V usage is TRBV9 and J usage is TRBJ2-3; D is perhaps TRBD2 (6 bases). From germline, CDR1 is SGDLS and CDR2 YYNGEE. V shed 0 bases and J shed 0 bases, with 8 bases lying between them. The CDR3 runs 15 residues. The DNA of the CDR3 is TGTGCCAGCAGCGTAGCAGGGAGGAGCACAGATACGCAGTATTTT. Amino acid sequence: CASSVAGRSTDTQYF.

The V gene is TRBV19, the J gene TRBJ1-2, with D perhaps TRBD1 (6 bases). Trimming cost V 0 bases and J 2 bases, with 13 bases left between them. The germline gives CDR1 LNHDA, CDR2 SQIVND (reference sequence). There are 16 residues in the CDR3. This CDR3 reads CASSIDPGAANYGYTF. In nucleotides, the CDR3 is TGTGCCAGTAGTATAGACCCAGGGGCGGCAAACTATGGCTACACCTTC.

This sequence joins TRBV11-1 and TRBJ2-1, with 10 bases identical to TRBD2. CDR3 length: 16 residues. Germline assignment: CDR1 SGHAT and CDR2 FQDESV (reference sequence). Germline trimming cut 0 bases from V and 8 bases from J; bases unmatched to any gene: 7. Here the CDR3 DNA reads TGTGCCAGCAGCTTAGCGCGGGGACTAGCGAGCGATGAGCAGTTCTTC. Translating it yields CASSLARGLASDEQFF. The whole variable domain, remainder taken from reference TRBV11-1 and TRBJ2-1, is EAEVAQSPRYKITEKSQAVAFWCDPISGHATLYWYRQILGQGPELLVQFQDESVVDDSQLPKDRFSAERLKGVDSTLKIQPAELGDSAMYLCASSLARGLASDEQFFGPGTRLTVL.

The genes are TRBV28 and TRBJ2-3; D uncertain. The V and J ends lost 10 bases and 2 bases respectively, with 10 bases between them. Germline V CDR1 and CDR2: MDHEN, SYDVKM. The CDR3 runs 12 residues. The DNA of the CDR3 is TGTGCCACCGACCAATCCACAGATACGCAGTATTTT. It translates to CATDQSTDTQYF.

The J gene is TRBJ1-5, the V gene TRBV7-9, with D perhaps matching TRBD1 (6 bases). Trimming shortened V by 6 bases and J by 6 bases, and 15 bases separated the two germline ends. From germline, CDR1 is SEHNR and CDR2 FQNEAQ (reference sequence). CDR3 length: 14 residues. CDR3 region: CASSPSTGIQPQHF. CDR3 sequence (DNA): TGTGCCAGCAGTCCATCCACAGGGATTCAGCCCCAGCATTTT.

The V call is TRBV29-1, the J call TRBJ2-5; D is unresolved. V lost 0 bases and J lost 9, with 14 bases in between. Germline V gene sequence: CDR1 SQVTM, CDR2 ANQGSEA. CDR3 length equals 13 residues. The CDR3 DNA follows: TGCAGCGTTGAAGATGCGGCTCCGGTAGCCCAGTACTTC. It yields the protein CSVEDAAPVAQYF. Combining the CDR3 with reference TRBV29-1 and TRBJ2-5 gives the whole variable domain SAVISQKPSRDICQRGTSLTIQCQVDSQVTMMFWYRQQPGQSLTLIATANQGSEATYESGFVIDKFPISRPNLTFSTLTVSNMSPEDSSIYLCSVEDAAPVAQYFGPGTRLLVL.

The V call is TRBV10-3, the J call TRBJ1-4, with D perhaps matching TRBD1 (5 bases). V was cut by 9 bases and J by 8 bases, with 25 bases left in between. Germline loops: CDR1 ENHRY, CDR2 SYGVKD. The CDR3 runs 16 residues. The CDR3 region is CAIFYPPGGWGEKLFF. Here the CDR3 DNA reads TGTGCCATTTTCTACCCCCCGGGCGGGTGGGGGGAAAAACTGTTTTTT.

This clone was recorded once. The V and J genes are TRBV11-2 and TRBJ2-1; D is uncertain. In germline, CDR1 is SGHAT, CDR2 FQNNGV. The CDR3 contains 12 residues. V lost 5 bases and J lost 9, with 11 bases in between. The CDR3 DNA reads as TGTGCCAGCAGCCCCCCGCGCAGTGAGCAGTTCTTC. This codes for CASSPPRSEQFF.

The chain joins TRBV6-5 to TRBJ1-2; D perhaps matches TRBD1 (6 bases). This CDR3 has 16 amino acids. V lost 4 bases to trimming and J lost 4 bases, with 19 bases between them. Germline CDR1 reads MNHEY; CDR2 reads SVGAGI. The CDR3 nucleotides read TGTGCCAGCAGTTCGAACAGGGCCGGTATTTTCTATGGCTACACCTTC. Amino acids: CASSSNRAGIFYGYTF.

V gene TRBV2 combines with J gene TRBJ2-1, with TRBD2 identical over 14 bases. V shed 5 bases, J shed 8 bases, and the junction held 8 bases outside the gene matches. The CDR3 extends over 16 amino acids. Germline V gene data show CDR1 as SNHLY and CDR2 as FYNNEI. CDR3 in amino acids: CASSLAGTSGSYEQFF. DNA for the CDR3: TGTGCCAGCAGTCTCGCCGGGACTAGCGGGAGCTATGAGCAGTTCTTC.

The genes are TRBV7-2 and TRBJ2-7; 7 bases agree with TRBD2. The V segment lost 1 base and the J segment 3 bases; nucleotides outside the gene matches: 6. Germline-derived CDR1 and CDR2 are SGHTA and FQGNSA. The CDR3 runs 15 residues. The CDR3 region is CASSLGFASGYEQYF. The CDR3 DNA sequence: TGTGCCAGCAGCTTAGGATTCGCTAGCGGCTACGAGCAGTACTTC.

The chain is built from TRBV29-1 and TRBJ2-1; 10 bases are shared with TRBD2. J was trimmed by 6 bases and V by 7 bases; bases with no gene match: 6. Per germline, CDR1 SQVTM and CDR2 ANQGSEA. CDR3 size: 13 residues. The CDR3 loop reads CSAGASGSNEQFF. The CDR3 coding sequence is TGCAGCGCCGGGGCTAGCGGGAGCAATGAGCAGTTCTTC.

This chain connects TRBV9 to TRBJ1-1, with D unclear. The CDR3 consists of 12 residues. Germline V gene sequence: CDR1 SGDLS, CDR2 YYNGEE. The V end lost 3 bases, the J end lost 0 bases, and 3 bases lay between the germline ends. CDR3 nucleotides: TGTGCCAGCAGCGGGATGAACACTGAAGCTTTCTTT. It is translated as CASSGMNTEAFF. The complete variable domain, with remaining parts taken from reference TRBV9 and TRBJ1-1, reads DSGVTQTPKHLITATGQRVTLRCSPRSGDLSVYWYQQSLDQGLQFLIQYYNGEERAKGNILERFSAQQFPDLHSELNLSSLELGDSALYFCASSGMNTEAFFGQGTRLTVV.

This chain uses TRBV19 with TRBJ2-7, with D tentatively TRBD2 (5 bases). Germline-derived CDR1 and CDR2 are LNHDA and SQIVND (reference sequence). V dropped 3 bases and J dropped 0 bases, with 12 bases sitting between them. The CDR3 spans 15 residues. The CDR3 sequence: CASSMAGESSYEQYF. CDR3 in DNA: TGTGCCAGTAGTATGGCTGGGGAGAGCTCCTACGAGCAGTACTTC.